Below, 32 T cell receptor beta chains from the same sample are listed, as sequenced in a study of shared clonotypes between healthy human individuals. Assay: immunoSEQ multiplex PCR; the TCRdb copy retains only in-frame clones and omits some. The sample lists roughly 1,500,000 clones; 95% to 99% were seen once. The sequencing input was naive CD4+ T cells sorted from blood. Subset meaning: CD45RA+ positively selected. The receptors shown here come from a man between 25 and 39 years old in good health.

The chain has TRBV2 and TRBJ1-2, with D possibly matching TRBD1 (6 bases). V shed 7 bases and J shed 8 bases, with 14 bases lying between them. The germline CDR1 and CDR2 sequences are SNHLY and FYNNEI. The CDR3 spans 12 residues. Written as DNA, the CDR3 is TGTGCCAGCAAGGGACAAGGGATGGGCTACACCTTC. Protein: CASKGQGMGYTF.

This chain uses TRBV7-9 with TRBJ2-2; D is possibly TRBD2 (6 bases). CDR1 is SEHNR, CDR2 FQNEAQ, per germline (reference sequence). V was shortened by 5 bases and J by 1 base, with 14 bases between the two germline ends. The CDR3 extends over 16 amino acids. This chain's CDR3 is CASSRRGGVNTGELFF. The CDR3 region has the DNA TGTGCCAGCAGCCGCCGTGGAGGGGTGAACACCGGGGAGCTGTTTTTT. The variable domain in full, with the rest retrieved from reference TRBV7-9 and TRBJ2-2, is DTGVSQNPRHKITKRGQNVTFRCDPISEHNRLYWYRQTLGQGPEFLTYFQNEAQLEKSRLLSDRFSAERPKGSFSTLEIQRTEQGDSAMYLCASSRRGGVNTGELFFGEGSRLTVL.

This chain joins TRBV2 and TRBJ1-1; 7 bases are shared with TRBD1. Germline CDR1 SNHLY, CDR2 FYNNEI. The CDR3 loop spans 15 amino acids. Trimming took 2 bases from V and 4 from J; bases not matched to a gene: 7. The CDR3 loop reads CASSESWAGGTEAFF. The DNA of the CDR3 is TGTGCCAGCAGTGAATCCTGGGCAGGGGGCACTGAAGCTTTCTTT.

The chain joins TRBV6-1 to TRBJ2-3, with TRBD2 identical over 14 bases. Trimming removed 4 bases from V and 4 bases from J; junction bases left unmatched: 1. Germline assignment: CDR1 MNHNS and CDR2 SASEGT. The CDR3 is 15 amino acids. The chain's CDR3 is CASSVGLAGADTQYF. The DNA for the CDR3 is TGTGCCAGCAGTGTGGGACTAGCGGGAGCAGATACGCAGTATTTT.

This clone was found once. J is TRBJ2-3 and V is TRBV7-3; D not resolved. The CDR3 runs to 17 residues. Per the germline V gene, CDR1 is SGHTA and CDR2 is FQGTGA. Trimming cost V 0 bases and J 1 base, with 14 bases left between them. The CDR3 DNA follows: TGTGCCAGCAGCTTAACGGCGCTGTCCGGAGGCACAGATACGCAGTATTTT. It yields the protein CASSLTALSGGTDTQYF.

This chain joins TRBV28 and TRBJ2-2, with D possibly matching TRBD2 (5 bases). The ends were cut back, 3 bases at V and 0 bases at J, with 11 bases in the middle. The CDR3 covers 16 residues. Looked up from germline, CDR1 is MDHEN and CDR2 is SYDVKM. The CDR3 sequence is CASSFSERTNTGELFF. CDR3 sequence (DNA): TGTGCCAGCAGTTTTTCTGAGCGGACGAACACCGGGGAGCTGTTTTTT.

The chain has TRBV27 and TRBJ2-5, with D perhaps matching TRBD1 or TRBD2 (5 bases each). V shed 0 bases and J shed 5 bases, with 13 bases lying between them. The CDR3 has 15 amino acids. Germline CDR1 and CDR2: MNHEY and SMNVEV (reference sequence). The CDR3: CASSLSWGMRETQYF. The CDR3 coding sequence is TGTGCCAGCAGTTTATCTTGGGGGATGAGGGAGACCCAGTACTTC.

CDR3 in amino acids: CASSPDGLAGGNEQFF. For the CDR3, the DNA is TGCGCCAGCAGCCCTGACGGACTAGCGGGAGGTAATGAGCAGTTCTTC. The V call is TRBV5-1, the J call TRBJ2-1; 14 bases fit TRBD2. The CDR3 sequence is 16 residues long. The V segment lost 4 bases and the J segment 7 bases; nucleotides outside the gene matches: 7. CDR1 is SGHRS, CDR2 YFSETQ, per germline.

The rearrangement links TRBV5-1 to TRBJ2-6; a weak D match, TRBD1 (5 bases). Between the trimmed V and J ends, which lost 0 bases and 4 bases, there was a span of 11 bases. Germline values: CDR1 SGHRS, CDR2 YFSETQ. CDR3 length: 16 amino acids. The CDR3 sequence: CASSLEGAVGANVLTF. The CDR3, as DNA: TGCGCCAGCAGCTTGGAAGGGGCTGTAGGGGCCAACGTCCTGACTTTC.

This clone was observed a single time. The chain couples TRBV27 to TRBJ2-1; 14 bases are shared with TRBD2. The CDR3 totals 16 residues. The germline V gene has CDR1 MNHEY and CDR2 SMNVEV (reference sequence). J was trimmed by 6 bases and V by 6 bases; bases with no gene match: 7. The CDR3, as DNA: TGTGCCAGCAGGCAGACGGGACTAGCGGGAGTCAATGAGCAGTTCTTC. It encodes CASRQTGLAGVNEQFF.

The table lists this clone with a few counts. This sequence joins TRBV9 and TRBJ2-7, with D possibly TRBD2 on 6 matching bases. CDR1 and CDR2 (germline): SGDLS, YYNGEE. Trimming cost V 1 base and J 3 bases, with 14 bases left between them. CDR3 length: 15 residues. The CDR3 DNA reads as TGTGCCAGCAGCGTATACCCGGGAGTAAGCTACGAGCAGTACTTC. This gives the protein CASSVYPGVSYEQYF.

V gene TRBV11-2 combines with J gene TRBJ2-2; D perhaps matches TRBD2 (5 bases). Trimming pared 5 bases from V and 0 bases from J, leaving 13 bases between. Looked up from germline, CDR1 is SGHAT and CDR2 is FQNNGV. The CDR3 loop spans 16 amino acids. CDR3 DNA sequence: TGTGCCAGCAGCATAACTAGGGCGGCGAACACCGGGGAGCTGTTTTTT. It yields the protein CASSITRAANTGELFF.

This clone was seen just once. This chain links TRBV5-1 with TRBJ2-5; D call uncertain. Germline loops: CDR1 SGHRS, CDR2 YFSETQ. This CDR3 has 14 residues. V dropped 2 bases and J dropped 1 base, with 9 bases sitting between them. This CDR3 reads CASSFSAGQETQYF. The CDR3 region has the DNA TGCGCCAGCAGCTTCTCCGCTGGCCAAGAGACCCAGTACTTC.

V is TRBV19 and J is TRBJ2-1, with 8 bases aligning to TRBD2. The junction had 8 bases not matched to a gene; V was cut back by 5 bases and J by 8 bases. CDR1 is LNHDA, CDR2 SQIVND, per germline (reference sequence). The CDR3 extends over 14 amino acids. The CDR3 coding sequence is TGTGCCAGTAGTGATCCAGCGGGAGTAGATGAGCAGTTCTTC. Translation: CASSDPAGVDEQFF.

V gene TRBV5-4 combines with J gene TRBJ2-5; 11 bases match TRBD1. CDR3 size: 15 residues. V shed 0 bases, J shed 3 bases, and the junction held 1 base outside the gene matches. Germline V gene lookup returns CDR1 SGHNT and CDR2 YYREEE (reference sequence). The CDR3 spells CASSLGDRGEETQYF. CDR3 coding DNA: TGTGCCAGCAGCTTGGGGGACAGGGGGGAAGAGACCCAGTACTTC.

The chain uses TRBV2 and TRBJ2-4, with D unclear. This CDR3 is 12 amino acids long. From germline, CDR1 is SNHLY and CDR2 FYNNEI. V lost 3 bases and J lost 8, with 8 bases in between. The CDR3 sequence is CASSDRWDIQYF. As DNA, the CDR3 is TGTGCCAGCAGTGACAGGTGGGACATTCAGTACTTC.

The count of this clone is one. The CDR3: CATRAGAGGGTQYF. The CDR3 bases are TGTGCCACCCGAGCGGGAGCCGGGGGTGGTACGCAGTATTTT. The chain links TRBV28 to TRBJ2-3; 8 bases line up with TRBD2. The ends lost 10 bases at V and 8 bases at J; junction bases unmatched: 14. The CDR3 is 14 amino acids. CDR1 MDHEN and CDR2 SYDVKM come from the germline V gene.

V is TRBV9 and J is TRBJ2-7; 10 positions match TRBD1. Losses at the gene ends were 0 bases for V and 6 bases for J; bases not matched to a gene: 9. Germline CDR1 reads SGDLS; CDR2 reads YYNGEE. CDR3 length equals 16 residues. Here the CDR3 DNA reads TGTGCCAGCAGCGTAGACCCGGGACAGGGGTACGGCGAGCAGTACTTC. This gives the protein CASSVDPGQGYGEQYF.

The chain uses TRBV2 and TRBJ2-5; tentative D call: TRBD1 (6 bases). V lost 10 bases, J lost 5 bases, and 14 bases lay in between. Germline V gene lookup returns CDR1 SNHLY and CDR2 FYNNEI. The CDR3 sequence is 12 residues long. The CDR3 here is CATSQGPETQYF. For the CDR3, the DNA is TGTGCCACAAGCCAGGGGCCGGAGACCCAGTACTTC.

A word on this clone: The same CDR3 also results from other DNA sequences found in this sample. The chain employs TRBV5-1 and TRBJ2-7; 7 positions match TRBD2. Trimming removed 4 bases from V and 2 bases from J; junction bases left unmatched: 3. This CDR3 comprises 13 residues. Per germline, CDR1 SGHRS and CDR2 YFSETQ. CDR3 nucleotides: TGCGCCAGCAGCACAGGACTAGCCTACGAGCAGTACTTC. Its protein product is CASSTGLAYEQYF.

This clone was recorded once. This sequence joins TRBV2 and TRBJ2-7; 7 nucleotides align to TRBD2. This CDR3 spans 16 amino acids. Per the germline V gene, CDR1 is SNHLY and CDR2 is FYNNEI. The V segment lost 1 base and the J segment 3 bases; nucleotides outside the gene matches: 9. DNA of the CDR3: TGTGCCAGCAGTGAAGTAGTGCGGGAGAGTTTCTACGAGCAGTACTTC. This codes for CASSEVVRESFYEQYF.

This clone was detected only once. V is TRBV5-4 and J is TRBJ2-2; 11 nucleotides agree with TRBD2. Germline-derived CDR1 and CDR2 are SGHNT and YYREEE (reference sequence). Unmatched junction bases numbered 9, after V lost 4 bases and J lost 7 bases. This CDR3 is built from 16 residues. CDR3 region: CASSVIAGGLVGELFF. CDR3 bases: TGTGCCAGCAGCGTGATAGCGGGAGGGCTTGTCGGGGAGCTGTTTTTT.

V and J are TRBV6-6 and TRBJ2-1; no reliable D call. The CDR3 contains 14 residues. CDR1 and CDR2 from the germline V gene are MNHNY and SVGAGI (reference sequence). V shed 5 bases and J shed 12 bases, with 20 bases lying between them. CDR3 protein: CASSALAPTDGQFF. For the CDR3, the DNA is TGTGCCAGCAGTGCACTCGCCCCGACCGACGGGCAGTTCTTC.

The chain combines TRBV9 with TRBJ2-2; D is unclear. The germline V gene has CDR1 SGDLS and CDR2 YYNGEE. The CDR3 has 11 residues. Trimming took off 4 bases at V and 6 bases at J, with 4 bases between the two ends. CDR3 in DNA: TGTGCCAGCAGCAGGGCCGGGGAGCTGTTTTTT. It specifies CASSRAGELFF.

The V call is TRBV18, the J call TRBJ2-5, with a tentative D call TRBD1 (6 bases). CDR1 is KGHSH, CDR2 LQKENI, per germline. The CDR3 consists of 14 residues. Trimming shortened V by 3 bases and J by 2 bases, and 10 bases separated the two germline ends. CDR3 sequence: CASSPNTGQETQYF. CDR3 DNA sequence: TGTGCCAGCTCACCCAACACAGGGCAAGAGACCCAGTACTTC.

CDR3 nucleotides: TGCGCCAGCAGCCATGGACCCTTCCTAGCGGGAGCTCGGACACGGAAGCAGTTCTTC. Its protein is CASSHGPFLAGARTRKQFF. This chain links TRBV4-1 with TRBJ2-1, with 10 bases fitting TRBD2. Trimming cost V 3 bases and J 11 bases; bases outside gene matches: 22. Germline CDR1 is MGHRA and CDR2 is YSYEKL. CDR3 size: 19 residues.

The rearrangement uses TRBV5-1 and TRBJ2-1, with 10 bases lining up with TRBD2. Per germline, CDR1 SGHRS and CDR2 YFSETQ. J was trimmed by 14 bases and V by 7 bases; bases with no gene match: 15. The CDR3 has 14 residues. CDR3 loop: CASGHPTAGGPKFF. The DNA for the CDR3 is TGCGCCAGCGGTCATCCGACAGCGGGAGGGCCGAAGTTCTTC.

With respect to this clone: Other DNA sequences in this specimen translate into the identical CDR3. CDR3 loop: CASSQGVETQYF. CDR3 bases: TGCGCCAGCAGTCAGGGGGTAGAGACCCAGTACTTC. The V gene is TRBV10-1, the J gene TRBJ2-5; 7 bases match TRBD1. Germline values: CDR1 WNHNN, CDR2 SYGVQD (reference sequence). J lost 4 bases, V lost 5 bases, and 1 base had no gene match. The CDR3 loop spans 12 amino acids.

This clone was recorded only once. This chain uses TRBV25-1 with TRBJ1-1; D is perhaps TRBD1 (5 bases). The V gene lost 5 bases and the J gene lost 0 bases, with 10 bases spanning the gap. Per the germline V gene, CDR1 is MGHDK and CDR2 is SYGVNS. The CDR3 totals 14 residues. DNA for the CDR3: TGTGCCAGCAGTCCCACAGGCCTGAACACTGAAGCTTTCTTT. Its protein is CASSPTGLNTEAFF.

This chain joins TRBV28 and TRBJ1-2, with D unclear. Germline assignment: CDR1 MDHEN and CDR2 SYDVKM. This CDR3 is built from 13 residues. Trimming removed 5 bases at V and 7 bases at J, with 14 bases between. CDR3 sequence: CASSPPPGFGYTF. The CDR3 bases are TGTGCCAGCAGTCCCCCCCCCGGGTTTGGCTACACCTTC.

V is TRBV10-1 and J is TRBJ2-7; D gene unclear. The germline V gene has CDR1 WNHNN and CDR2 SYGVQD (reference sequence). The CDR3 consists of 14 residues. The ends were cut back, 2 bases at V and 2 bases at J, with 10 bases in the middle. CDR3 DNA sequence: TGCGCCAGCAGTGAGACGACATCTACCTACGAGCAGTACTTC. Amino acids: CASSETTSTYEQYF.

The CDR3 spells CASSYRVGTDTQYF. As DNA, the CDR3 is TGTGCCAGCAGTTACAGGGTAGGCACAGATACGCAGTATTTT. The gene calls are TRBV6-5 and TRBJ2-3, with D uncertain. Germline V lookup: CDR1 MNHEY, CDR2 SVGAGI. The CDR3 covers 14 residues. The V and J ends lost 2 bases and 1 base respectively, with 7 bases between them.